These T cell receptor beta chains were read from a single sample in a study of blood T cell repertoires in COVID-19. Clones were read by immunoSEQ multiplex PCR, and TCRdb kept only the in-frame ones, dropping some. Of roughly 130,000 clones listed, 87% are singletons. The sequencing sample was made of peripheral blood. These receptors were obtained from a woman aged 55 to 70 with acute or convalescent COVID-19. Both conserved end residues are part of each CDR3. A D gene is named only where the DNA matches it firmly. Clone sizes are given selectively: once, few, many, or a class where the clone is expanded.

V gene,clone size,D gene,J gene,CDR3 protein,CDR3 DNA
TRBV30,.,.,TRBJ1-2,CAWRVWESIGGYTF,TGTGCCTGGAGGGTTTGGGAGAGTATCGGGGGCTACACCTTC
TRBV6-1,.,.,TRBJ2-3,CASSVAGWAEVGTDTQYF,TGTGCCAGCAGTGTAGCTGGGTGGGCGGAGGTGGGCACAGATACGCAGTATTTT
TRBV10-3,.,TRBD2,TRBJ2-1,CAIGTSGSTNEQFF,TGTGCCATCGGGACTAGCGGGAGTACCAATGAGCAGTTCTTC
TRBV5-1,.,TRBD1,TRBJ1-1,CASSLVGGQGEAFF,TGCGCCAGCAGCTTGGTGGGGGGACAGGGTGAAGCTTTCTTT
TRBV9,.,TRBD2,TRBJ2-1,CASSFRLAGSYNEQFF,TGTGCCAGCAGCTTCCGACTAGCGGGCTCCTACAATGAGCAGTTCTTC
TRBV9,once,TRBD2,TRBJ2-1,CASSPDGTSGGDEQFF,TGTGCCAGCAGCCCAGACGGGACTAGCGGTGGGGATGAGCAGTTCTTC
TRBV7-8,.,.,TRBJ1-1,CASSLVPRDTEAFF,TGTGCCAGCAGCTTAGTTCCGAGAGACACTGAAGCTTTCTTT
TRBV4-1,.,TRBD1,TRBJ2-1,CASSLRGPSYNEQFF,TGCGCCAGCAGCCTCAGGGGGCCGTCCTACAATGAGCAGTTCTTC
TRBV30,.,.,TRBJ1-4,CAWKYPLNGGTNEKLFF,TGTGCCTGGAAGTACCCTTTGAATGGCGGTACTAATGAAAAACTGTTTTTT
TRBV3-1/TRBV3-2,few,.,TRBJ1-3,CASSQDLEGTTIYF,TGTGCCAGCAGCCAAGATTTGGAGGGAACCACCATATATTTT
TRBV29-1,few,.,TRBJ1-2,CSVRGETFWADGYTF,TGCAGCGTTCGCGGGGAGACGTTTTGGGCCGATGGCTACACCTTC
TRBV9,.,.,TRBJ2-1,CASSVVEGSYNEQFF,TGTGCCAGCAGCGTAGTAGAGGGATCCTACAATGAGCAGTTCTTC
TRBV6-1,.,TRBD2,TRBJ2-1,CASSALGSGRAQNEQFF,TGTGCCAGCAGTGCATTAGGGAGCGGGAGGGCTCAGAATGAGCAGTTCTTC
TRBV28,once,TRBD2,TRBJ2-7,CASRGTSVYEQYF,TGTGCCAGCAGGGGGACTAGCGTCTACGAGCAGTACTTC
TRBV28,.,.,TRBJ1-1,CASYVVMNSEAFF,TGTGCCAGCTATGTGGTGATGAACTCTGAAGCTTTCTTT
TRBV18,.,.,TRBJ1-6,CASSRNHRDNSPLHF,TGTGCCAGCTCACGTAACCACAGGGATAATTCACCCCTCCACTTT
TRBV7-2,.,.,TRBJ1-2,CASSAGAGFGYTF,TGTGCCAGCAGCGCGGGGGCCGGGTTTGGCTACACCTTC
TRBV10-3,.,.,TRBJ1-6,CAISERSSYNSPLHF,TGTGCCATCAGTGAGAGGAGCTCCTATAATTCACCCCTCCACTTT
TRBV12-3/TRBV12-4,few,TRBD2,TRBJ2-2,CASSLSGARELFF,TGTGCCAGCAGTCTTAGCGGGGCCCGCGAGCTGTTTTTT